This T cell receptor beta chain was captured in a study of T cell repertoires in cytomegalovirus infection. Study as a whole: Public TCR beta signatures indicated both CMV infection and matching HLA type.

TCRdb itself ran the reads through MiXCR, one entry per CDR3 protein. The data contain 60,000 to 85,000 distinct CDR3 sequences, 20% to 25% of them seen just once; the ten biggest clones take up almost 80%. Study conclusions and caveats: Dominant in the ex vivo response were TCR beta clonotypes restricted by HLA-C and specific for CMV.

With 1 base removed from V and 8 bases from J, the gap between germline ends came to 13 bases. The CDR3 consists of 15 residues. CDR1 is KGHDR and CDR2 is SFDVKD in the germline V gene. In regard to this clonotype: What it recognizes is unknown.

The receptor comes from a human donor in good health (CMV status not recorded). Some clones in this sample may be carry-over from other donors' samples. Sequenced: PBMCs, sequenced either directly or after in vitro stimulation (not recorded which). The rearrangement links TRBV24-1 to TRBJ2-2, with D hard to call. The CDR3 reads CATSDLSLRRGELFF. The CDR3 nucleotides are TGTGCCACCAGTGATTTAAGTCTCCGACGGGGGGAGCTGTTTTTT.